The subject of this entry is one TCR beta chain. The data stem from a study of blood T cell repertoires in COVID-19. Trimming cost V 2 bases and J 1 base; bases outside gene matches: 5. Germline loops: CDR1 MDHEN, CDR2 SYDVKM. CDR3 size: 16 residues. Produced via immunoSEQ multiplex PCR; TCRdb's table is partial and in-frame only. This table holds roughly 140,000 clones, 60% to 85% found once. Sequencing was performed on peripheral blood. The clonotype originates from a man in his fifties with active or convalescent COVID-19. J is TRBJ2-4 and V is TRBV28, with 7 bases lining up with TRBD1. As DNA, the CDR3 is TGTGCCAGCAGTTTAAGGGACAGTAGGGCCAAAAACATTCAGTACTTC. Amino acids: CASSLRDSRAKNIQYF.